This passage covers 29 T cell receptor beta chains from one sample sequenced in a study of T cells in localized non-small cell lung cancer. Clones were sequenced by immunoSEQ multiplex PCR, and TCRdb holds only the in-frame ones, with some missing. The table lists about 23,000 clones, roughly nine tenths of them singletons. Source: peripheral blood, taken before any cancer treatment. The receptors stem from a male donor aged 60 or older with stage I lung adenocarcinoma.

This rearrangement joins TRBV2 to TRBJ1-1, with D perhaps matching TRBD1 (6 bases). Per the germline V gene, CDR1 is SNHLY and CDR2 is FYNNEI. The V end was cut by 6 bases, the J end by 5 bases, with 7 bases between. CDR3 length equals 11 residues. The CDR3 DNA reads TGTGCCAGCAGCCAGGGGACTGAAGCTTTCTTT. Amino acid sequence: CASSQGTEAFF.

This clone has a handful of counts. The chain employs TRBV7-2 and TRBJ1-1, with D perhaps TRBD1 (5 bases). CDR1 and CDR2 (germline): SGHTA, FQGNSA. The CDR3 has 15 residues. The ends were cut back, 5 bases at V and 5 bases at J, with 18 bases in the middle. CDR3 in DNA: TGTGCCAGCAGCAGCCTCCTAGGGGCAGGAACTGAAGCTTTCTTT. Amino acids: CASSSLLGAGTEAFF.

CDR3 protein: CASSLGTGQETQYF. The CDR3 DNA reads as TGTGCCAGCAGCTTAGGAACAGGCCAAGAGACCCAGTACTTC. The rearrangement joins TRBV7-7 to TRBJ2-5, with TRBD1 as a possible D gene (5 bases). This CDR3 contains 14 residues. Germline lookup yields CDR1 SSHAT and CDR2 FNYEAQ (reference sequence). V was cut by 1 base and J by 1 base, with 7 bases left in between.

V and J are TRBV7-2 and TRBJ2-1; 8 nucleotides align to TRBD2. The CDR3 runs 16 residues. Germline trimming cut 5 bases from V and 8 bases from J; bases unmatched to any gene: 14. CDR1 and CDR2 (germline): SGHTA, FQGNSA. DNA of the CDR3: TGTGCCAGCAGCCGCTCGACTAGCGCCCCTGAAGATGAGCAGTTCTTC. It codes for CASSRSTSAPEDEQFF.

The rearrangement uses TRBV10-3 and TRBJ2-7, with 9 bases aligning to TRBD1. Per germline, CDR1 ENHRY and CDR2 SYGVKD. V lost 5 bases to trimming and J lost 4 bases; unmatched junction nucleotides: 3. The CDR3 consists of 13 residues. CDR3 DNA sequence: TGTGCCATCAGTCGGGACAGGGTATACGAGCAGTACTTC. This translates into CAISRDRVYEQYF.

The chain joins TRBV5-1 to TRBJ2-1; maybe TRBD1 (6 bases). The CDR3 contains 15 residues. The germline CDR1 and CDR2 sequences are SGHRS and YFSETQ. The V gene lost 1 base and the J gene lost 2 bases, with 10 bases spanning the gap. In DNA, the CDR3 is TGCGCCAGCAGCTTGTTAGGGGGTACCTACAATGAGCAGTTCTTC. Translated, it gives CASSLLGGTYNEQFF.

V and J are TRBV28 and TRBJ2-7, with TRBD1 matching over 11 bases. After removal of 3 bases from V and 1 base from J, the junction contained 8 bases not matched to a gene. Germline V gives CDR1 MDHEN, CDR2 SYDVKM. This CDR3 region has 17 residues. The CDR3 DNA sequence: TGTGCCAGCAGTTTCCCCATCGGGACAGGGGGTTCCTACGAGCAGTACTTC. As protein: CASSFPIGTGGSYEQYF. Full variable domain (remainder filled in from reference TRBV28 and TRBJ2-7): DVKVTQSSRYLVKRTGEKVFLECVQDMDHENMFWYRQDPGLGLRLIYFSYDVKMKEKGDIPEGYSVSREKKERFSLILESASTNQTSMYLCASSFPIGTGGSYEQYFGPGTRLTVT.

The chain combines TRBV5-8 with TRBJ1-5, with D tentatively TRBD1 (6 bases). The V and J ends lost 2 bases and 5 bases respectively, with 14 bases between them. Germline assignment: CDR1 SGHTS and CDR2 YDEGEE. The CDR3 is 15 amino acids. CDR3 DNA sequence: TGTGCCAGCAGCTTTGGACAGCGCTGGGATCAGCCCCAGCATTTT. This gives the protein CASSFGQRWDQPQHF.

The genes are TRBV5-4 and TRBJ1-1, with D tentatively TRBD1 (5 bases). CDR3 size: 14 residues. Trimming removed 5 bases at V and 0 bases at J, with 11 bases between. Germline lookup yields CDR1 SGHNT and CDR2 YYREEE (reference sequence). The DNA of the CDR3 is TGTGCCAGCAGGCTGGGGGGTATGAACACTGAAGCTTTCTTT. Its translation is CASRLGGMNTEAFF. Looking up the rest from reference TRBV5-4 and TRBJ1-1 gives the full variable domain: ETGVTQSPTHLIKTRGQQVTLRCSSQSGHNTVSWYQQALGQGPQFIFQYYREEENGRGNFPPRFSGLQFPNYSSELNVNALELDDSALYLCASRLGGMNTEAFFGQGTRLTVV.

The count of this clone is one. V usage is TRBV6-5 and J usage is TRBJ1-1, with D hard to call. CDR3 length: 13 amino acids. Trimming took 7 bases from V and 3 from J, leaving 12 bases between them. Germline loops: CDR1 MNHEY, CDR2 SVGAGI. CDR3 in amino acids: CASIANGDTEAFF. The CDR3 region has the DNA TGTGCCAGCATCGCCAACGGGGACACTGAAGCTTTCTTT.

CDR3 nucleotide sequence: TGTGCCAGTAGTATAAGCGGTACGGACACTAGCACAGATACGCAGTATTTT. Translation: CASSISGTDTSTDTQYF. The rearrangement links TRBV19 to TRBJ2-3, with D perhaps assigned TRBD1 or TRBD2 (5 bases each). V was trimmed by 2 bases and J by 0 bases, leaving 15 bases between them. Germline CDR1 is LNHDA and CDR2 is SQIVND (reference sequence). The CDR3 totals 17 residues.

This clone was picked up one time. The CDR3 DNA sequence: TGCGCCAGCAGCTTGGGGGGACAGTTCACAGATACGCAGTATTTT. Translation: CASSLGGQFTDTQYF. V and J are TRBV5-1 and TRBJ2-3, with 7 positions matching TRBD1. Germline values: CDR1 SGHRS, CDR2 YFSETQ. J gave up 2 bases and V 0 bases, and 3 bases lay outside the gene matches. CDR3 length equals 15 residues.

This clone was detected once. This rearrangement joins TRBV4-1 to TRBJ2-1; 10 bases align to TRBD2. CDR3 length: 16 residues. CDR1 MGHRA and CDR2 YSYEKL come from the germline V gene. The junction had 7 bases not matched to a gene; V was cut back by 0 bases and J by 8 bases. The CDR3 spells CASSQDASGSGDEQFF. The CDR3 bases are TGCGCCAGCAGCCAAGACGCTAGCGGGAGTGGGGATGAGCAGTTCTTC.

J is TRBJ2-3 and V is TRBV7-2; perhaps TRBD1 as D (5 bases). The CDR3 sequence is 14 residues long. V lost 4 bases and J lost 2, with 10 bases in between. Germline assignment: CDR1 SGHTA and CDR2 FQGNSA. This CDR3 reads CASSSRQFTDTQYF. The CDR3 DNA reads TGTGCCAGCAGCTCTCGACAGTTCACAGATACGCAGTATTTT.

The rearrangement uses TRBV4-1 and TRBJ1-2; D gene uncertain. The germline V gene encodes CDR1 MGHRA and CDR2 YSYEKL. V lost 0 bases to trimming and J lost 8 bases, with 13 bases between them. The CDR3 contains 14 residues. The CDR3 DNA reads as TGCGCCAGCAGCCAAGAGGGCGGACTGGGAGGCTACACCTTC. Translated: CASSQEGGLGGYTF.

CDR3 bases: TGCGCCAGCAGCTTGGCCTCGGGGGACTACACAGATACGCAGTATTTT. This codes for CASSLASGDYTDTQYF. The chain links TRBV5-1 to TRBJ2-3, with 7 positions matching TRBD2. J lost 2 bases, V lost 0 bases, and 6 bases had no gene match. CDR1 is SGHRS and CDR2 is YFSETQ in the germline V gene. The CDR3 totals 16 residues.

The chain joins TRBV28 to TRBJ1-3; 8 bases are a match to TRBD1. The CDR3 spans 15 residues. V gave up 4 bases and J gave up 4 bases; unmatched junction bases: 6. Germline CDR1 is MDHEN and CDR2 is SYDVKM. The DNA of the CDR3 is TGTGCCAGCAGTTCGCAGGGGGCGCGAGGAAACACCATATATTTT. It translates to CASSSQGARGNTIYF. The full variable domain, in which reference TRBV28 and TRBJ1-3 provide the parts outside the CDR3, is DVKVTQSSRYLVKRTGEKVFLECVQDMDHENMFWYRQDPGLGLRLIYFSYDVKMKEKGDIPEGYSVSREKKERFSLILESASTNQTSMYLCASSSQGARGNTIYFGEGSWLTVV.

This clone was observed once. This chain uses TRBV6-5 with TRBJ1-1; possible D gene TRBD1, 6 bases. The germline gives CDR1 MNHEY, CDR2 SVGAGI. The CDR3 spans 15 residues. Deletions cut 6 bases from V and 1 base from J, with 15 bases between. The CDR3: CASSRDRFGNTEAFF. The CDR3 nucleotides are TGTGCCAGCAGCCGAGACAGGTTCGGGAACACTGAAGCTTTCTTT.

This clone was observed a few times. This CDR3 is CASSPPGQREKLFF. The CDR3 DNA reads as TGTGCCAGCAGTCCACCGGGACAGCGTGAAAAACTGTTTTTT. This sequence joins TRBV27 and TRBJ1-4; TRBD1 matches at 7 bases. Germline V gene sequence: CDR1 MNHEY, CDR2 SMNVEV (reference sequence). The CDR3 is 14 residues long. V shed 5 bases, J shed 7 bases, and the junction held 7 bases outside the gene matches. Looking up the rest from reference TRBV27 and TRBJ1-4 gives the full variable domain: EAQVTQNPRYLITVTGKKLTVTCSQNMNHEYMSWYRQDPGLGLRQIYYSMNVEVTDKGDVPEGYKVSRKEKRNFPLILESPSPNQTSLYFCASSPPGQREKLFFGSGTQLSVL.

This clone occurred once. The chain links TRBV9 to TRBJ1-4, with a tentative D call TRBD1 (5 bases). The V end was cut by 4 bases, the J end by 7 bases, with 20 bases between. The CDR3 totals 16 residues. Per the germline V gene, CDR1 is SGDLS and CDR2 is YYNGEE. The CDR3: CASSPRPGGGGEKLFF. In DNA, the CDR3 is TGTGCCAGCAGCCCCCGACCTGGAGGCGGGGGTGAAAAACTGTTTTTT.

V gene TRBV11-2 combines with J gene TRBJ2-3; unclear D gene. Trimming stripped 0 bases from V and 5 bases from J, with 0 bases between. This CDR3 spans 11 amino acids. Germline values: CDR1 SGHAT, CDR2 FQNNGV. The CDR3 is CASSLEDTQYF. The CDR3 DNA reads TGTGCCAGCAGCTTAGAAGATACGCAGTATTTT.

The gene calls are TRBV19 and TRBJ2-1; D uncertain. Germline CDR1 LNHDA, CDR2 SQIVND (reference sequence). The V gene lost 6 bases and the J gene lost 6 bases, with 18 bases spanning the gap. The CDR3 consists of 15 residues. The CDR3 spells CASSTTRQALNEQFF. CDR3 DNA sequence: TGTGCCAGTAGCACTACCAGACAAGCCCTCAATGAGCAGTTCTTC.

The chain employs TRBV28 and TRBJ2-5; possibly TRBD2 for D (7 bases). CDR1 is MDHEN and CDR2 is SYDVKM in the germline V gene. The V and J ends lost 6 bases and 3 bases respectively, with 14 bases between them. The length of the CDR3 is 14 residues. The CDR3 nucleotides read TGTGCCAGCAGCCCTACAGGGAGGGAAGAGACCCAGTACTTC. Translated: CASSPTGREETQYF.

CDR3 nucleotides: TGTGCCAGCATGGGCGGTTACTCCTACGAGCAGTACTTC. Amino acid sequence: CASMGGYSYEQYF. The V and J genes are TRBV28 and TRBJ2-7; the D is unclear. This CDR3 is built from 13 residues. CDR1 is MDHEN, CDR2 SYDVKM, per germline. Trimming took off 7 bases at V and 0 bases at J, with 10 bases between the two ends.

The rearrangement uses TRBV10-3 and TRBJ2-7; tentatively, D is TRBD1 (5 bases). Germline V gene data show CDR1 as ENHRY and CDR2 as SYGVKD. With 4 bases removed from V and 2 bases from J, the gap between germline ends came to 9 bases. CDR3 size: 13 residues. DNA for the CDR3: TGTGCCATCAGTGTAGGGGAAGCCTACGAGCAGTACTTC. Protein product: CAISVGEAYEQYF.

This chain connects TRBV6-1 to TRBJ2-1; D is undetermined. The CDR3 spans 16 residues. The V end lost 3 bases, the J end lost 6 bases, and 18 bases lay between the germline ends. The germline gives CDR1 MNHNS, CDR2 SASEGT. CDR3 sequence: CASSDVLMESRNEQFF. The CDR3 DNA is TGTGCCAGCAGTGATGTATTAATGGAATCCCGCAATGAGCAGTTCTTC.

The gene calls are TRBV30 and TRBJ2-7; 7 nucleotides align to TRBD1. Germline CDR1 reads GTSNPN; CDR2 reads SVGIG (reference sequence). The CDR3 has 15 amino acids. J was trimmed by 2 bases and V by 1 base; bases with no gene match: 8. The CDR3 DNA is TGTGCCTGGAGTGGTGGGTCAGGGGGAGCCTACGAGCAGTACTTC. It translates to CAWSGGSGGAYEQYF.

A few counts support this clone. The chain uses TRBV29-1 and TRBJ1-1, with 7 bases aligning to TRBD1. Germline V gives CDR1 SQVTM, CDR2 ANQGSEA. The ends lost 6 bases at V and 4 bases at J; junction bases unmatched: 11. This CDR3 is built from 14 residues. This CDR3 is CSVGILQGITEAFF. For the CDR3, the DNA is TGCAGCGTGGGGATCCTACAGGGGATCACTGAAGCTTTCTTT.

CDR3 in amino acids: CASSVEGRTEAFF. The CDR3 nucleotides are TGTGCCAGCAGTGTCGAGGGACGCACTGAAGCTTTCTTT. V and J are TRBV2 and TRBJ1-1; weak D call: TRBD1 (5 bases). Germline CDR1 and CDR2: SNHLY and FYNNEI. The CDR3 is 13 residues long. Trimming pared 4 bases from V and 4 bases from J, leaving 10 bases between.